This T cell receptor (beta chain) emerged from a study of shared clonotypes between healthy human individuals. The CDR3 loop spans 17 amino acids. The germline CDR1 and CDR2 sequences are SGHAT and FQNNGV. J gave up 0 bases and V 2 bases, and 6 bases lay outside the gene matches. TCRdb's copy holds only in-frame clones and misses some; the assay was immunoSEQ multiplex PCR. This repertoire shows some 2,000,000 clones, around 95% found once; its top ten account for 0.1% to 0.15%. Sequencing used naive CD4+ T cells sorted from blood. The subset is: CD45RA+ positively selected. The chain employs TRBV11-2 and TRBJ1-4; TRBD1 aligns across 7 bases. The clonotype comes from a man younger than 35 in good health. The CDR3 DNA reads as TGTGCCAGCAGCTTACAACAGGGGAGCCCAACTAATGAAAAACTGTTTTTT. It translates to CASSLQQGSPTNEKLFF.